This T cell receptor (beta chain) emerged from a study of blood T cell repertoires in COVID-19 (dated by TCRdb to about 2020). Regarding the research as a whole: Samples covering the acute and convalescent phases of COVID-19 were provided by collaborators in the United States, Italy and Spain. The dataset comprised deeply sampled blood TCRbeta repertoires from subjects exposed to, actively infected with, or recovered from COVID-19. The repertoires were released in a freely available public database intended as a resource for research on the immune response to SARS-CoV-2. Where HLA class I and class II types were available, the types were taken from metadata supplied by the sample provider, not from assay-based typing. The samples were drawn from the first 160 participants of the ongoing ImmuneRACE study and from more than 1,000 subjects provided by 6 global collaborators. The sample metadata nearly always contained a de-identified subject ID, COVID-19 status, age in years and sex. The prospective study material was composed of cDNA or gDNA derived from T cells, B-cell-depleted T cells, or PBMCs. Beyond this particular receptor, the publication reports: How much clinical and demographic metadata was included differed by source and by participant, and the metadata was provided uncurated.

Compared with germline, V lacks 4 bases and J lacks 15 bases; bases without a gene match: 6. The germline V gene (reference sequence) gives CDR1 as MNHEY and CDR2 as SMNVEV. The cysteine opens and the phenylalanine closes a CDR3 of 11 amino acids. Only the CDR3 DNA stays, 33 bases, in frame from base 1. In the prospective study, participants were about 18 to 95 years old, resided in around 25 geographic areas of the United States, and were enrolled through a virtual design. In the prospective study, cohorts were assigned on the basis of participant-reported clinical history obtained from a screening survey and a study questionnaire. For ImmuneRACE Cohort 3, a participant was defined as recovered based on two consecutive negative NP/OP PCR tests, clearance by a healthcare professional, or resolution of symptoms. Mobile phlebotomists in the prospective study collected whole blood, serum and a nasopharyngeal or oropharyngeal swab from every participant. Over a roughly 2-month period, participants in the prospective study had the option of providing additional blood draws and questionnaires. Before DNA extraction, prospective study blood samples were shipped either frozen or at room temperature.

Points on this clone: The antigen it binds to is not known. It has no much larger one-base neighbor in the sample; base qualities were not kept.

The immunoSEQ Assay, a bias-controlled multiplex PCR, was used to amplify TCRbeta CDR3 regions from genomic DNA. On the study's bioinformatics: Within the assay, amplification of reference gene primers was used to estimate how many nucleated cells each sample contained. Sequence reads were collapsed and filtered to measure the absolute abundance of every unique TCRbeta CDR3 rearrangement. For each sample, productive Simpson clonality was calculated by taking the square root of Simpson's diversity index across productive rearrangements. Held by TCRdb, this immuneACCESS table contains in-frame sequences only and omits some clones. Under half of the omission traces to an unresolved V gene where checked; the cause of the rest is unknown. Clonal size and the V and J genes are those of that table, whereas D and trimming came from the DNA. A total of about 390,000 clones appear in this sample, 85% to 90% of them only once. The ten largest clones capture roughly 9.4% of the sample.

The receptor was isolated from a woman in her forties or fifties who had recovered from COVID-19. The chain employs TRBV27 and TRBJ2-1; 7 central nucleotides agree with TRBD2. Material for sequencing was PBMCs or T cells enriched from blood (not recorded which). The DNA sequence is given as TGTGCCAGCAGTTCGGGACTACGCCCGTTCTTC. This translates into CASSSGLRPFF.